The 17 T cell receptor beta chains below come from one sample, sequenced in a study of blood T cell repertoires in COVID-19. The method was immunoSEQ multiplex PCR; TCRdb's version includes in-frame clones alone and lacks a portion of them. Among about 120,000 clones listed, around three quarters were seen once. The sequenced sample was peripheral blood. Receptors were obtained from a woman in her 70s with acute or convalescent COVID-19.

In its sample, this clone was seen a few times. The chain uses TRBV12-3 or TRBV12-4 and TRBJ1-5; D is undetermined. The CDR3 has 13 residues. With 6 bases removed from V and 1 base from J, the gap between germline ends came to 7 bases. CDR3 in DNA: TGTGCCAGCAGGCGGGGAAGCAATCAGCCCCAGCATTTT. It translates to CASRRGSNQPQHF.

CDR3: CASITGTLNTEAFF. In DNA, the CDR3 is TGTGCCAGTATTACAGGGACCCTGAACACTGAAGCTTTCTTT. The V and J genes are TRBV19 and TRBJ1-1, with a tentative D call TRBD1 (6 bases). The V gene's germline CDR1 is LNHDA and CDR2 SQIVND (reference sequence). Trimming took 7 bases from V and 0 from J, leaving 12 bases between them. CDR3 length equals 14 residues. Using reference TRBV19 and TRBJ1-1 for the parts outside the CDR3, the full variable domain is DGGITQSPKYLFRKEGQNVTLSCEQNLNHDAMYWYRQDPGQGLRLIYYSQIVNDFQKGDIAEGYSVSREKKESFPLTVTSAQKNPTAFYLCASITGTLNTEAFFGQGTRLTVV.

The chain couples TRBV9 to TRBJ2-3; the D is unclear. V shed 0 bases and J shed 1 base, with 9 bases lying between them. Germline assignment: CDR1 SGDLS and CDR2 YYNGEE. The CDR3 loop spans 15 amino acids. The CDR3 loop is CASSVASTGTDTQYF. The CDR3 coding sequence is TGTGCCAGCAGCGTAGCGAGTACGGGCACAGATACGCAGTATTTT.

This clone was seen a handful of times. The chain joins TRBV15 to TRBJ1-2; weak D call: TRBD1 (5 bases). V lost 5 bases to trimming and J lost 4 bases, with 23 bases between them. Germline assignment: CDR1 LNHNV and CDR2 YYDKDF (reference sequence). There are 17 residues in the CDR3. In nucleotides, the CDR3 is TGTGCCACCAGCCGCGCTAATACAAAACAGGCATCCTATGGCTACACCTTC. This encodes CATSRANTKQASYGYTF. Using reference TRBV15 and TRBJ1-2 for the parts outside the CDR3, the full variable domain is DAMVIQNPRYQVTQFGKPVTLSCSQTLNHNVMYWYQQKSSQAPKLLFHYYDKDFNNEADTPDNFQSRRPNTSFCFLDIRSPGLGDTAMYLCATSRANTKQASYGYTFGSGTRLTVV.

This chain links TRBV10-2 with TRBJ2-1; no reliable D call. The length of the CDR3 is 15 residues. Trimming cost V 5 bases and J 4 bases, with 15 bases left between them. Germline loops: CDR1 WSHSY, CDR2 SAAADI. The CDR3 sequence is CASSYQAIGYNEQFF. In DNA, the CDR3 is TGCGCCAGCAGTTATCAGGCGATAGGATACAATGAGCAGTTCTTC.

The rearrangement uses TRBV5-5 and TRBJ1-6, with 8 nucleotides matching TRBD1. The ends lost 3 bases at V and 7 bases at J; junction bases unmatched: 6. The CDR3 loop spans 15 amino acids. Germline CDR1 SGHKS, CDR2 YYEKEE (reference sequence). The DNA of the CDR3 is TGTGCCAGCAGCTCTGACCGACAGGGGAATTCACCCCTCCACTTT. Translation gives CASSSDRQGNSPLHF.

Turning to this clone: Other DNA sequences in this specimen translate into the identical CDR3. The CDR3 loop reads CASSPRGDYGYTF. The CDR3 bases are TGTGCCAGTAGTCCCCGGGGGGACTATGGCTACACCTTC. The chain recombines TRBV19 with TRBJ1-2, with D possibly being TRBD1 (5 bases). The CDR3 sequence is 13 residues long. Germline CDR1 is LNHDA and CDR2 is SQIVND (reference sequence). Between the trimmed V and J ends, which lost 5 bases and 3 bases, there was a span of 10 bases.

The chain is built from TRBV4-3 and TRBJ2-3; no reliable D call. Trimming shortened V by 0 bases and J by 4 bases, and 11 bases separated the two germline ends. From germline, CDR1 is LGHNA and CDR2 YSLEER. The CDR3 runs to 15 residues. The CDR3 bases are TGCGCCAGCAGCCAAGATGTCGGGTTTCCAGATACGCAGTATTTT. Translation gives CASSQDVGFPDTQYF.

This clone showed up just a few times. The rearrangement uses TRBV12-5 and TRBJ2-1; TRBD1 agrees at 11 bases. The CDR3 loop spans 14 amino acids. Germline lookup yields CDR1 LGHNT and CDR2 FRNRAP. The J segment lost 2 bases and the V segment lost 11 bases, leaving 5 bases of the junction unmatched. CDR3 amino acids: CASGTGGTYNEQFF. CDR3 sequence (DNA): TGTGCTTCGGGGACAGGGGGAACCTACAATGAGCAGTTCTTC.

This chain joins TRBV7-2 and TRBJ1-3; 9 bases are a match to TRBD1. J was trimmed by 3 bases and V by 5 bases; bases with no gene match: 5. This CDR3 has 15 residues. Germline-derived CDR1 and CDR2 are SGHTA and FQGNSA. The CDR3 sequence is CASSRDREIGNTIYF. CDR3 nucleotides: TGTGCCAGCAGCCGGGACAGGGAAATTGGAAACACCATATATTTT.

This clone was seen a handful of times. The CDR3 nucleotides are TGCGCCAGCAGCTTGGCGTCAGATGAAGGCTACACCTTC. Amino acid sequence: CASSLASDEGYTF. The genes are TRBV5-1 and TRBJ1-2; D gene uncertain. The V gene lost 0 bases and the J gene lost 8 bases, with 11 bases spanning the gap. The CDR3 consists of 13 residues. Germline loops: CDR1 SGHRS, CDR2 YFSETQ.

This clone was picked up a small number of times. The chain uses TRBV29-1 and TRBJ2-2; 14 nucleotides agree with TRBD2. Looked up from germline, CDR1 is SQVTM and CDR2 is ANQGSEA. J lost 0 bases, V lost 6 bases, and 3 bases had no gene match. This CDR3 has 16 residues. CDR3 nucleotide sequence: TGCAGCGTCCGGGGACTAGCGGGAGCGAACACCGGGGAGCTGTTTTTT. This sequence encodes CSVRGLAGANTGELFF.

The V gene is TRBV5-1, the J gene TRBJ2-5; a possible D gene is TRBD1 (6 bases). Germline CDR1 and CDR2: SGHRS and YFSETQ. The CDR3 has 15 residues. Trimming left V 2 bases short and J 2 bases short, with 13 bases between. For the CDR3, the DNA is TGCGCCAGCAGCTTAACAGGGAATCCACAAGAGACCCAGTACTTC. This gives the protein CASSLTGNPQETQYF.

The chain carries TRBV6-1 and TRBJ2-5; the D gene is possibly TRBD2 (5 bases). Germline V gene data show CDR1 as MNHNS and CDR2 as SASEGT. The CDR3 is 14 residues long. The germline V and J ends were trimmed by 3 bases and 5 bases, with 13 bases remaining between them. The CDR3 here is CASSETPGGETQYF. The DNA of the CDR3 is TGTGCCAGCAGTGAGACACCCGGCGGGGAGACCCAGTACTTC.

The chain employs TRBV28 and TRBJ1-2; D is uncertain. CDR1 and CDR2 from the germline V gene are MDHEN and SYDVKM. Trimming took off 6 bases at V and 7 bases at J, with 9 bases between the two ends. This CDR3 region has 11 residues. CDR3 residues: CASSNRGGYTF. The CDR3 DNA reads TGTGCCAGCAGCAATCGAGGTGGCTACACCTTC.

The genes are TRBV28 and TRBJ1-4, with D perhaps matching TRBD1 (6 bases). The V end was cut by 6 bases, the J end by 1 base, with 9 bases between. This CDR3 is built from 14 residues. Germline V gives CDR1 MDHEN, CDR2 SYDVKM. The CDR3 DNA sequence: TGTGCCAGCAGACCGGGACAAACTAATGAAAAACTGTTTTTT. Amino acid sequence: CASRPGQTNEKLFF.

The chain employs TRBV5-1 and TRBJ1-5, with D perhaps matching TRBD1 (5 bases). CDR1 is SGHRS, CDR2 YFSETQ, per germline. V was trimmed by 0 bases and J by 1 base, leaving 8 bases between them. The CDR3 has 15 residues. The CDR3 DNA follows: TGCGCCAGCAGCTTGGCGGGGGGGAGCAATCAGCCCCAGCATTTT. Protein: CASSLAGGSNQPQHF. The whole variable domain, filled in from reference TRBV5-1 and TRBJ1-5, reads KAGVTQTPRYLIKTRGQQVTLSCSPISGHRSVSWYQQTPGQGLQFLFEYFSETQRNKGNFPGRFSGRQFSNSRSEMNVSTLELGDSALYLCASSLAGGSNQPQHFGDGTRLSIL.